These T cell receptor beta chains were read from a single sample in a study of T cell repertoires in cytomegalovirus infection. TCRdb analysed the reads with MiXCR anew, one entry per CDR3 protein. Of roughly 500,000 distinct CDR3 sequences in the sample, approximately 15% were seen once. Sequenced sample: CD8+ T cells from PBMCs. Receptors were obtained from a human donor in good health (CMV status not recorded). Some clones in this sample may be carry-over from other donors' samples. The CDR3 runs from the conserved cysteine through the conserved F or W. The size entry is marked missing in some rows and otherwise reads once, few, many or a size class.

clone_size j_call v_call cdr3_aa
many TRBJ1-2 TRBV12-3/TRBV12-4 CASSLIIYSENYGYTF
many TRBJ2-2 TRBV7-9 CASRQKGPSTGELFF
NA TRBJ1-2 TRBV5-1 CASRRDLGSYGYTF
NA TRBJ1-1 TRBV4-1 CASSQGHNTEAFF
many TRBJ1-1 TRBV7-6 CASSLSGTVAFF
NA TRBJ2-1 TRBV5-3 CASSFRGANNEQFF
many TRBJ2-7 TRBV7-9 CASSLVAAGGTEQYF
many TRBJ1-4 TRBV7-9 CASSLGGLREKLFF
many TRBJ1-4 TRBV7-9 CASSGTSTNEKLFF
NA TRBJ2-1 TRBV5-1 CASSLVLAGEQFF
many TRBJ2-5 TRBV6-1 CASSEARAIQETQYF
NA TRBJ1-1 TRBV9 CASSVNGGYMNTEAFF
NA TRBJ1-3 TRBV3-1 CASSPPETTSGNTIYF
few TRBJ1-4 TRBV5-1 CASRAASNEKLFF
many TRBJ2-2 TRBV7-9 CASSFSLLDSQIGELFF
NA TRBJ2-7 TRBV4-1 CASSPNFYEQYF
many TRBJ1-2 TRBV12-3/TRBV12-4 CASRGQGPGSGYTF
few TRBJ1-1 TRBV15 CATSSGATEAFF
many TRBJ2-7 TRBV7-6 CASSSTKGGATYEQYF
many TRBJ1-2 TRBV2 CASSESGSDGYTF
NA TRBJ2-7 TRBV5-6 CASSGLVDYEQYF
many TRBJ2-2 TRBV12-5 CASDQREGQGLAGELFF
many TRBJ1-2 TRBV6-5 CASSYSGGLGYGYTF
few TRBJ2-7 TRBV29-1 CSVEDGRYEQYF
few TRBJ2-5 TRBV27 CASSLLTPSGAQETQYF
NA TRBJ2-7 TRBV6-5 CASSYSGGINEQYF
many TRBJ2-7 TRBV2 CASSEGSAYEQYF
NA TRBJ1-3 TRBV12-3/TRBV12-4 CASSWSGGHGNTIYF
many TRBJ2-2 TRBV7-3 CASRPGGTGELFF
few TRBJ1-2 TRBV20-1 CSASLAAPVDSWVIGYTF
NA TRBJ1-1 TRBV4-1 CASSPGGTVAFF
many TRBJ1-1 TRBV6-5 CASSPIQGVGTEAFF
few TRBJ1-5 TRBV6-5 CASSPPGGPNSNQPQHF
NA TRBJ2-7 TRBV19 CASSIQSGTGYSYEQYF
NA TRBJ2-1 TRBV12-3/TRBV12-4 CASSLATSPHEQFF
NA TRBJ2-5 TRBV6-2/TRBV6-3 CASSYPSETQYF
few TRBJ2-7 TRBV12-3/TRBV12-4 CASSRSTETSYEQYF
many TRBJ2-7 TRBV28 CASSSTGAVSSYEQYF
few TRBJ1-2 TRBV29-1 CSARVGQGAGYTF
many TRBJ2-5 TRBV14 CASSQEAWSETQYF
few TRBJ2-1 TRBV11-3 CASSLLGTSGSNEQFF
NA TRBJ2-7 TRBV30 CAWSVIGPYEQYF
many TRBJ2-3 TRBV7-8 CASSFGTSGSTDTQYF
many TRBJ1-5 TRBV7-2 CASSLEGWRNQPQHF
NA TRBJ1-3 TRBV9 CASSPRRTFSGNTIYF
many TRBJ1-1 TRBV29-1 CSGVGVGVTEAFF
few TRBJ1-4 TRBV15 CATSREIYRGNEKLFF
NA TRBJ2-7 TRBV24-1 CATRGDSSYEQYF
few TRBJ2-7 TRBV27 CASSLDLGDYEQYF